The entry below describes one T cell receptor (beta chain). Those who donated were healthy HIV-negative adults, with no recent acute infections or vaccinations reported. This specimen belongs to a study of shared clonotypes between healthy human individuals. Method: immunoSEQ multiplex PCR; TCRdb's copy keeps in-frame clones and lacks some. The sample carries approximately 1,000,000 clones, approximately 80% recorded once. Germline V gene sequence: CDR1 MNHNY, CDR2 SVGAGI (reference sequence). The CDR3 loop spans 16 amino acids. J was trimmed by 5 bases and V by 5 bases; bases with no gene match: 13. Source material: memory CD4+ T cells from PBMCs. The subset was: CD45RA-negative fraction. The clonotype was recovered from a man between 18 and 35 years old in good health. Some clones in this sample may be carry-over from other donors' samples. This chain connects TRBV6-6 to TRBJ2-7; 9 nucleotides match TRBD2. CDR3 nucleotides: TGTGCCAGCAGTCATCAATTAGCGGGGGAAAGGCACGAGCAGTACTTC. As protein: CASSHQLAGERHEQYF.